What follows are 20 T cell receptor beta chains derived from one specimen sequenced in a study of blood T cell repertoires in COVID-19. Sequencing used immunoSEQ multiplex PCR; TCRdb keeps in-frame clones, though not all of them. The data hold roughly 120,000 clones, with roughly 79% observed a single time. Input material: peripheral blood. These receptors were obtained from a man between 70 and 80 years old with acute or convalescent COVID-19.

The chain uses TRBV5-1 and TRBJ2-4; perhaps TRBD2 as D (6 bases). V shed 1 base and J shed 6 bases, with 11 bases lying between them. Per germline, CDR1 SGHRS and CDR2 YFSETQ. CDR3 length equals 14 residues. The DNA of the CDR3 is TGCGCCAGCAGCTTGCTAGGGGACTCAAACATTCAGTACTTC. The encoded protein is CASSLLGDSNIQYF.

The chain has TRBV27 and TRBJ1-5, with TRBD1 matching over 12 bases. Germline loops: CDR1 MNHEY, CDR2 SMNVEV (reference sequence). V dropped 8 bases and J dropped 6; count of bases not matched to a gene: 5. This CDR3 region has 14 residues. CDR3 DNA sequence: TGTGCCAGCCTCAGGGACAGGGGGCTTCAGCCCCAGCATTTT. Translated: CASLRDRGLQPQHF.

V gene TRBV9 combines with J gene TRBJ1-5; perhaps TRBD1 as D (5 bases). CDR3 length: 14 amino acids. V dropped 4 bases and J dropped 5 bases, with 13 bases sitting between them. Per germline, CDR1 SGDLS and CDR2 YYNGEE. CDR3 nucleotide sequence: TGTGCCAGCAGCCGGGTCGGGGGACATCAGCCCCAGCATTTT. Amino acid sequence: CASSRVGGHQPQHF.

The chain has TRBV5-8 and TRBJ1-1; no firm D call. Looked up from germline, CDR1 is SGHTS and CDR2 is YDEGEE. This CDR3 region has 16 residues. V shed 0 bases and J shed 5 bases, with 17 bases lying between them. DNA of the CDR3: TGTGCCAGCAGCTTGGTGGAGGCCGCTACGTTAACTGAAGCTTTCTTT. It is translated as CASSLVEAATLTEAFF.

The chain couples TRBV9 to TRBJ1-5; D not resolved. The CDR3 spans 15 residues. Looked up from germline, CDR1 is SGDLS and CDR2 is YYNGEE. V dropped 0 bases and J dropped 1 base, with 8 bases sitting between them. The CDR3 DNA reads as TGTGCCAGCAGCGTAGGGGCAGAGAGCAATCAGCCCCAGCATTTT. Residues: CASSVGAESNQPQHF.

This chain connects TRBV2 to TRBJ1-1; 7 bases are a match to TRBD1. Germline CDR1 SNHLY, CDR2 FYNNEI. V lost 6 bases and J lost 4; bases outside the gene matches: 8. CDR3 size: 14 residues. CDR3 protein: CASRVTGLGTEAFF. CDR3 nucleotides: TGTGCCAGCAGGGTGACAGGGTTGGGCACTGAAGCTTTCTTT.

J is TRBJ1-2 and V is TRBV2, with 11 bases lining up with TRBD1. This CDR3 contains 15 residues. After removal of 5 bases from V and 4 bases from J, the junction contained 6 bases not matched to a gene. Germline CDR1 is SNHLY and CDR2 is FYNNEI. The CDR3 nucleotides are TGTGCCAGCAGTCGGACAGGGGGCGGAGGCTATGGCTACACCTTC. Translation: CASSRTGGGGYGYTF.

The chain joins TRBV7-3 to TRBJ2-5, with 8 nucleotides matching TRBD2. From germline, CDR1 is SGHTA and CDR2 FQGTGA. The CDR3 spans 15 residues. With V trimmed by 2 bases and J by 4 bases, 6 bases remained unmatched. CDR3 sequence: CASSLLGGALETQYF. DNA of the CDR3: TGTGCCAGCAGCTTACTCGGGGGGGCCTTAGAGACCCAGTACTTC.

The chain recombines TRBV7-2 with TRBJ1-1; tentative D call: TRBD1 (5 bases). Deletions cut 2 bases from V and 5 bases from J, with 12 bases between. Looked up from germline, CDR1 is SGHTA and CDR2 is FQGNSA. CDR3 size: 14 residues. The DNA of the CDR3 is TGTGCCAGCAGCTTATCGTGGGGGGGGACTGAAGCTTTCTTT. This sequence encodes CASSLSWGGTEAFF.

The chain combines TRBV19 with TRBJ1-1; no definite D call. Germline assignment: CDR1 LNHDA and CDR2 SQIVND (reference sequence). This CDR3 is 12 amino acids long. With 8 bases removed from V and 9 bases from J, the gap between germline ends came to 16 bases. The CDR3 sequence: CASSNLGVKAFF. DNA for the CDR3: TGTGCCAGTTCCAACCTCGGGGTAAAAGCTTTCTTT.

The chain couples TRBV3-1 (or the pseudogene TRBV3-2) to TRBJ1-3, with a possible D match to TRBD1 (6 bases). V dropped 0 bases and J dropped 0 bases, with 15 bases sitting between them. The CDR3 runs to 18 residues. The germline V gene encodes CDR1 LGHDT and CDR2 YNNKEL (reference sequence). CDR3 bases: TGTGCCAGCAGCCAAGAGGCTCAGGGGCTAGGCTCTGGAAACACCATATATTTT. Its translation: CASSQEAQGLGSGNTIYF.

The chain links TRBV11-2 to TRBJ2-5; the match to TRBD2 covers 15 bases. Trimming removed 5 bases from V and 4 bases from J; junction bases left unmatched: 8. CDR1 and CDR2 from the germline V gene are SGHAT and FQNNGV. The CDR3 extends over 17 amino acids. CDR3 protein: CASSPQLGLAGGETQYF. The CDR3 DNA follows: TGTGCCAGCAGCCCTCAATTGGGACTAGCGGGGGGAGAGACCCAGTACTTC. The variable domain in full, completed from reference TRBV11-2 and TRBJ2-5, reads EAGVAQSPRYKIIEKRQSVAFWCNPISGHATLYWYQQILGQGPKLLIQFQNNGVVDDSQLPKDRFSAERLKGVDSTLKIQPAKLEDSAVYLCASSPQLGLAGGETQYFGPGTRLLVL.

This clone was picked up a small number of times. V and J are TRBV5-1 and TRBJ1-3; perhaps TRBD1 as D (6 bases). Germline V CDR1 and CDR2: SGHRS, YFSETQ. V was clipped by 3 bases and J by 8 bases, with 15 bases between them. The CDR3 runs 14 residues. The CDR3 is CASSSQGPGDTIYF. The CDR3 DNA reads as TGCGCCAGCAGCTCCCAGGGGCCCGGTGACACCATATATTTT.

The CDR3: CASSVGERDAFF. For the CDR3, the DNA is TGTGCCAGCAGCGTAGGAGAGAGAGATGCTTTCTTT. The chain couples TRBV9 to TRBJ1-1, with D hard to call. Germline-derived CDR1 and CDR2 are SGDLS and YYNGEE. The CDR3 extends over 12 amino acids. V was cut by 0 bases and J by 11 bases, with 11 bases left in between. Supplemented by reference TRBV9 and TRBJ1-1, the full variable domain reads DSGVTQTPKHLITATGQRVTLRCSPRSGDLSVYWYQQSLDQGLQFLIQYYNGEERAKGNILERFSAQQFPDLHSELNLSSLELGDSALYFCASSVGERDAFFGQGTRLTVV.

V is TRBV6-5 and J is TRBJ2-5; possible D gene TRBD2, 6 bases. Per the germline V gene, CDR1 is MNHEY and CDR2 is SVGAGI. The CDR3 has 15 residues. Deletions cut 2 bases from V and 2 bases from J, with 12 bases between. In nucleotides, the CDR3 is TGTGCCAGCAGTTACGAGGGACTGAGACAAGAGACCCAGTACTTC. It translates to CASSYEGLRQETQYF.

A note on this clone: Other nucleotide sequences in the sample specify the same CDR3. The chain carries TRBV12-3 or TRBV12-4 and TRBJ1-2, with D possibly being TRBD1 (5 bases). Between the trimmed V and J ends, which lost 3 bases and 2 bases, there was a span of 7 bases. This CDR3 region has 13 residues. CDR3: CASSFDRNYGYTF. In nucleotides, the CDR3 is TGTGCCAGCAGTTTCGACAGAAACTATGGCTACACCTTC.

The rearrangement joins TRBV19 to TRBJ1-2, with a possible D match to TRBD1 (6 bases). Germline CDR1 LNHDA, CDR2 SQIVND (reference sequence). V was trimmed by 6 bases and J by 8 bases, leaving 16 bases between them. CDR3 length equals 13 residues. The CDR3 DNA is TGTGCCAGTAGCAGGGGCCGGGTTGGCGGCTACACCTTC. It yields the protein CASSRGRVGGYTF.

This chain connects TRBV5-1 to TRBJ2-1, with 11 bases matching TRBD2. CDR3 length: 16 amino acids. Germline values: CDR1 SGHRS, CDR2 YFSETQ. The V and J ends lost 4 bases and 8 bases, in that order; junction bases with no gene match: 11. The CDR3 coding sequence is TGCGCCAGCAGCACTAGCGGGGGATTGACAGGAGATGAGCAGTTCTTC. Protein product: CASSTSGGLTGDEQFF.

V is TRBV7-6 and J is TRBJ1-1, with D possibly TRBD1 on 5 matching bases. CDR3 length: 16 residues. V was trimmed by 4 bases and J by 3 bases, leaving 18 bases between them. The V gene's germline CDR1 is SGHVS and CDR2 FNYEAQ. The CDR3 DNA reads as TGTGCCAGCAGCTCCCCGGGGGGGTCTGGGGACACTGAAGCTTTCTTT. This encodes CASSSPGGSGDTEAFF.

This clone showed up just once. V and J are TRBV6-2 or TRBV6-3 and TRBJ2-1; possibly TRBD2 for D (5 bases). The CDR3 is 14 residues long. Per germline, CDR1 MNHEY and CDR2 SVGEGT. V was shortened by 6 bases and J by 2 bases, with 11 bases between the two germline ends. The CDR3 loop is CASSTTTPYNEQFF. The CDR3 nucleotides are TGTGCCAGCAGCACGACTACCCCCTACAATGAGCAGTTCTTC.